The 17 T cell receptor beta chains reported below all come from one sample, sequenced in a study of T cell responses to AZD1222 COVID-19 vaccine. This table comes from immunoSEQ multiplex PCR, and its TCRdb copy is limited to in-frame clones, with some not included. The data contain 120,000 or so clones, just over 90% of them singletons. This sample comprised peripheral blood, obtained on day 0 of AZD1222 vaccination. The origin of the receptors is an adult in good health.

This chain links TRBV3-1 (or the pseudogene TRBV3-2) with TRBJ2-5; TRBD1 is a possible D gene (5 bases). The CDR3 is 14 residues long. Germline CDR1 and CDR2: LGHDT and YNNKEL (reference sequence). Trimming took off 3 bases at V and 8 bases at J, with 16 bases between the two ends. The DNA of the CDR3 is TGTGCCAGCAGCCATCTCCAGGGAAGACTCACCCAGTACTTC. Its protein is CASSHLQGRLTQYF.

The chain has TRBV19 and TRBJ2-7; 8 bases map to TRBD1. The CDR3 has 14 amino acids. V lost 5 bases, J lost 9 bases, and 12 bases stayed unmatched. Germline V gene data show CDR1 as LNHDA and CDR2 as SQIVND (reference sequence). CDR3 bases: TGTGCCAGTAGTCTATCGACAGGGGCCCTGGCGCAGTACTTC. It translates to CASSLSTGALAQYF.

The gene calls are TRBV14 and TRBJ2-1; 14 nucleotides agree with TRBD2. The CDR3 extends over 17 amino acids. Unmatched junction bases numbered 11, after V lost 0 bases and J lost 13 bases. Looked up from germline, CDR1 is SGHDN and CDR2 is FVKESK. The DNA of the CDR3 is TGTGCCAGCAGCCAAGATTCGACTAGCGGGAGGGCGTCCGGACAGTTCTTC. It codes for CASSQDSTSGRASGQFF.

This chain uses TRBV29-1 with TRBJ2-4; 13 positions match TRBD2. The ends lost 6 bases at V and 0 bases at J; junction bases unmatched: 14. The CDR3 has 19 residues. Germline V CDR1 and CDR2: SQVTM, ANQGSEA. CDR3 nucleotide sequence: TGCAGCGTCGCGGGGTCTCCGGGACTAGCGGGACTAGCCAAAAACATTCAGTACTTC. Its protein product is CSVAGSPGLAGLAKNIQYF.

This clone was seen just once. This rearrangement joins TRBV11-3 to TRBJ2-1; TRBD2 aligns across 11 bases. The CDR3 is 16 residues long. Germline CDR1 reads SGHNT; CDR2 reads YENEEA. Trimming cost V 5 bases and J 9 bases; bases outside gene matches: 12. CDR3 DNA sequence: TGTGCCAGCAGCGAAATGGGGGTAGCGGGAGGGAGTGAGCAGTTCTTC. As protein: CASSEMGVAGGSEQFF.

The V gene is TRBV6-5, the J gene TRBJ1-3; D might be TRBD1 (6 bases). V shed 4 bases and J shed 0 bases, with 13 bases lying between them. CDR3 length equals 16 residues. Germline CDR1 reads MNHEY; CDR2 reads SVGAGI. CDR3 DNA: TGTGCCAGCAGTTCCCGCCAGGGGACCTCTGGAAACACCATATATTTT. Residues: CASSSRQGTSGNTIYF.

The rearrangement joins TRBV10-3 to TRBJ2-7, with D maybe TRBD2 (7 bases). V lost 3 bases to trimming and J lost 5 bases, with 23 bases between them. CDR1 and CDR2 (germline): ENHRY, SYGVKD. The CDR3 spans 17 residues. CDR3 sequence reads: CAISEGGGLHQPNEQYF. The CDR3 nucleotides are TGTGCCATCAGTGAAGGGGGGGGACTGCATCAACCCAACGAGCAGTACTTC.

This clone was found a few times. The chain has TRBV29-1 and TRBJ1-1, with unresolved D. V lost 8 bases and J 0 bases, leaving 7 bases between the germline ends. This CDR3 comprises 11 residues. Germline V gives CDR1 SQVTM, CDR2 ANQGSEA. The CDR3: CSSSMNTEAFF. CDR3 coding DNA: TGCAGCTCCTCGATGAACACTGAAGCTTTCTTT. Based on the CDR3 plus reference TRBV29-1 and TRBJ1-1, the full variable domain is SAVISQKPSRDICQRGTSLTIQCQVDSQVTMMFWYRQQPGQSLTLIATANQGSEATYESGFVIDKFPISRPNLTFSTLTVSNMSPEDSSIYLCSSSMNTEAFFGQGTRLTVV.

This clone was seen only a few times. The genes are TRBV3-1 (or the pseudogene TRBV3-2) and TRBJ1-4; possible D gene TRBD1, 6 bases. The germline V gene has CDR1 LGHDT and CDR2 YNNKEL (reference sequence). Trimming pared 3 bases from V and 8 bases from J, leaving 13 bases between. The CDR3 length is 14 residues. CDR3 sequence reads: CASSQTFRGEKLFF. The CDR3 nucleotides are TGTGCCAGCAGCCAGACCTTTAGGGGGGAAAAACTGTTTTTT.

The V gene is TRBV19, the J gene TRBJ1-4; D not certain. V gave up 6 bases and J gave up 0 bases, with 11 bases separating them. Germline assignment: CDR1 LNHDA and CDR2 SQIVND (reference sequence). This CDR3 has 15 amino acids. This CDR3 reads CASSQNRATNEKLFF. DNA of the CDR3: TGTGCCAGTAGCCAAAACAGAGCAACTAATGAAAAACTGTTTTTT.

In this sample, this clone turned up a few times. The J gene is TRBJ1-2, the V gene TRBV27; 8 positions agree with TRBD1. In germline, CDR1 is MNHEY, CDR2 SMNVEV (reference sequence). The CDR3 has 15 amino acids. Trimming took 4 bases from V and 6 from J; bases not matched to a gene: 10. Written as DNA, the CDR3 is TGTGCCAGCAGTTCCACAGGGGGAGGGAGGAATGGCTACACCTTC. Its translation is CASSSTGGGRNGYTF.

The rearrangement uses TRBV18 and TRBJ2-7; 7 positions match TRBD1. J lost 6 bases, V lost 3 bases, and 5 bases had no gene match. The CDR3 is 13 amino acids. CDR1 KGHSH and CDR2 LQKENI come from the germline V gene. The CDR3 sequence is CASSPETGIEQYF. CDR3 nucleotide sequence: TGTGCCAGCTCACCCGAGACAGGGATCGAGCAGTACTTC. Drawing the rest from reference TRBV18 and TRBJ2-7, the complete variable domain is NAGVMQNPRHLVRRRGQEARLRCSPMKGHSHVYWYRQLPEEGLKFMVYLQKENIIDESGMPKERFSAEFPKEGPSILRIQQVVRGDSAAYFCASSPETGIEQYFGPGTRLTVT.

J is TRBJ1-5 and V is TRBV28; D is perhaps TRBD1 (5 bases). V was cut by 6 bases and J by 0 bases, with 9 bases left in between. Germline V gene sequence: CDR1 MDHEN, CDR2 SYDVKM. The CDR3 sequence is 14 residues long. This CDR3 is CASSQGGSNQPQHF. CDR3 nucleotide sequence: TGTGCCAGCAGCCAGGGAGGTAGCAATCAGCCCCAGCATTTT.

This rearrangement joins TRBV9 to TRBJ1-5; 9 nucleotides agree with TRBD1. This CDR3 is built from 15 residues. CDR1 is SGDLS, CDR2 YYNGEE, per germline. V lost 4 bases and J lost 5; bases outside the gene matches: 7. CDR3 in DNA: TGTGCCAGCAGCCAGGGACAGGGTGAGCATCAGCCCCAGCATTTT. The encoded protein is CASSQGQGEHQPQHF.

The chain has TRBV5-4 and TRBJ2-5; 10 bases fit TRBD1. From germline, CDR1 is SGHNT and CDR2 YYREEE (reference sequence). Trimming took 4 bases from V and 4 from J; bases not matched to a gene: 4. This CDR3 is 14 amino acids long. The CDR3: CASSDRQGAETQYF. The CDR3 nucleotides are TGTGCCAGCAGCGACCGACAGGGGGCAGAGACCCAGTACTTC.

V usage is TRBV7-2 and J usage is TRBJ1-3; 7 positions agree with TRBD1. The CDR3 loop spans 16 amino acids. Germline V gene lookup returns CDR1 SGHTA and CDR2 FQGNSA. V trimming: 4 bases; J trimming: 5 bases; junction bases outside the gene matches: 11. Here the CDR3 DNA reads TGTGCCAGCAGCTCGCGCAGGGGGGAAGGGAGAAACACCATATATTTT. The encoded protein is CASSSRRGEGRNTIYF.

This clone showed up just a few times. The chain links TRBV3-1 (or the pseudogene TRBV3-2) to TRBJ1-2; D gene ambiguous. The CDR3 sequence is 11 residues long. CDR1 is LGHDT, CDR2 YNNKEL, per germline (reference sequence). V was pared by 9 bases and J by 5 bases, with 10 bases between. The CDR3 protein is CASSGGYGYTF. In DNA form, the CDR3 reads TGTGCCAGTTCGGGAGGGTATGGCTACACCTTC.